What follows are 10 T cell receptor beta chains derived from one specimen sequenced in a study of blood T cell repertoires in COVID-19. Assay: immunoSEQ multiplex PCR; the TCRdb copy retains only in-frame clones and omits some. The repertoire holds some 240,000 clones, with roughly 80% as singletons. Source material: PBMCs or T cells enriched from blood (not recorded which). The receptors were sampled from a man aged 25 to 40 with acute COVID-19.

This rearrangement joins TRBV18 to TRBJ1-1; TRBD1 might be the D (6 bases). CDR1 and CDR2 (germline): KGHSH, LQKENI. Trimming removed 6 bases from V and 2 bases from J, with 10 bases in between. The length of the CDR3 is 13 residues. In DNA, the CDR3 is TGTGCCAGCTCGAGACAGGTTAACACTGAAGCTTTCTTT. Translated: CASSRQVNTEAFF. The full variable domain, completed using reference TRBV18 and TRBJ1-1, is NAGVMQNPRHLVRRRGQEARLRCSPMKGHSHVYWYRQLPEEGLKFMVYLQKENIIDESGMPKERFSAEFPKEGPSILRIQQVVRGDSAAYFCASSRQVNTEAFFGQGTRLTVV.

This clone was seen once. The chain links TRBV19 to TRBJ1-2, with TRBD1 identical over 10 bases. After removal of 7 bases from V and 3 bases from J, the junction contained 2 bases not matched to a gene. The CDR3 consists of 13 residues. CDR1 is LNHDA and CDR2 is SQIVND in the germline V gene (reference sequence). The CDR3 DNA reads as TGTGCCAGTATGACAGGGGGCTACTATGGCTACACCTTC. Translated: CASMTGGYYGYTF.

The rearrangement joins TRBV5-1 to TRBJ1-6; D is unclear. Germline V gene sequence: CDR1 SGHRS, CDR2 YFSETQ. V shed 4 bases and J shed 1 base, with 12 bases lying between them. There are 16 residues in the CDR3. The CDR3 region has the DNA TGCGCCAGCAGCGTCGGAATGAGGTCCTATAATTCACCCCTCCACTTT. Translation gives CASSVGMRSYNSPLHF.

The V gene is TRBV4-1, the J gene TRBJ1-1; D unresolved. The germline V gene has CDR1 MGHRA and CDR2 YSYEKL. This CDR3 contains 13 residues. V shed 0 bases and J shed 0 bases, with 2 bases lying between them. The chain's CDR3 is CASSQDMNTEAFF. The CDR3 DNA reads as TGCGCCAGCAGCCAAGACATGAACACTGAAGCTTTCTTT.

The V and J genes are TRBV14 and TRBJ2-5, with TRBD2 matching 9 bases. The CDR3 contains 16 residues. Germline lookup yields CDR1 SGHDN and CDR2 FVKESK. Trimming at V came to 3 bases and at J to 2 bases, leaving 7 bases not matched to a gene. The CDR3 sequence is CASSHFSGRGQETQYF. CDR3 nucleotide sequence: TGTGCCAGCAGCCACTTTAGCGGGAGAGGGCAAGAGACCCAGTACTTC.

This chain connects TRBV12-3 or TRBV12-4 to TRBJ2-5; no clear D gene. The CDR3 runs 13 residues. Trimming stripped 1 base from V and 7 bases from J, with 10 bases between. CDR3 bases: TGTGCCAGCAGTTTAGGGCGGAGAGTGACCCAGTACTTC. It encodes CASSLGRRVTQYF.

The chain links TRBV5-4 to TRBJ1-2; possibly TRBD1 for D (5 bases). The V gene's germline CDR1 is SGHNT and CDR2 YYREEE (reference sequence). V lost 5 bases and J 3 bases, leaving 11 bases between the germline ends. The CDR3 contains 13 residues. The CDR3 DNA is TGTGCCAGCAGACAAACAGGAGACTATGGCTACACCTTC. Translated, it gives CASRQTGDYGYTF.

J is TRBJ2-6 and V is TRBV11-3; D uncertain. CDR1 and CDR2 from the germline V gene are SGHNT and YENEEA. V gave up 8 bases and J gave up 1 base, with 6 bases separating them. The CDR3 totals 13 residues. The CDR3 loop is CASGGSGANVLTF. DNA of the CDR3: TGTGCCAGCGGCGGATCTGGGGCCAACGTCCTGACTTTC.

About this clone: Distinct nucleotide sequences in the sample also encode this CDR3. DNA of the CDR3: TGCGCCAGCAGCTTGGACGGACACAAGAACACTGAAGCTTTCTTT. Translating it yields CASSLDGHKNTEAFF. The V call is TRBV5-1, the J call TRBJ1-1; tentative D call: TRBD1 (5 bases). The CDR3 extends over 15 amino acids. The ends were cut back, 0 bases at V and 1 base at J, with 10 bases in the middle. Looked up from germline, CDR1 is SGHRS and CDR2 is YFSETQ.

The chain is built from TRBV7-2 and TRBJ2-3; TRBD1 aligns across 7 bases. The CDR3 spans 15 residues. V was clipped by 5 bases and J by 5 bases; unmatched bases: 10. Germline V gene lookup returns CDR1 SGHTA and CDR2 FQGNSA. In nucleotides, the CDR3 is TGTGCCAGCAGCCCGAGGGGGCTAGCCCTAGATACGCAGTATTTT. It specifies CASSPRGLALDTQYF.